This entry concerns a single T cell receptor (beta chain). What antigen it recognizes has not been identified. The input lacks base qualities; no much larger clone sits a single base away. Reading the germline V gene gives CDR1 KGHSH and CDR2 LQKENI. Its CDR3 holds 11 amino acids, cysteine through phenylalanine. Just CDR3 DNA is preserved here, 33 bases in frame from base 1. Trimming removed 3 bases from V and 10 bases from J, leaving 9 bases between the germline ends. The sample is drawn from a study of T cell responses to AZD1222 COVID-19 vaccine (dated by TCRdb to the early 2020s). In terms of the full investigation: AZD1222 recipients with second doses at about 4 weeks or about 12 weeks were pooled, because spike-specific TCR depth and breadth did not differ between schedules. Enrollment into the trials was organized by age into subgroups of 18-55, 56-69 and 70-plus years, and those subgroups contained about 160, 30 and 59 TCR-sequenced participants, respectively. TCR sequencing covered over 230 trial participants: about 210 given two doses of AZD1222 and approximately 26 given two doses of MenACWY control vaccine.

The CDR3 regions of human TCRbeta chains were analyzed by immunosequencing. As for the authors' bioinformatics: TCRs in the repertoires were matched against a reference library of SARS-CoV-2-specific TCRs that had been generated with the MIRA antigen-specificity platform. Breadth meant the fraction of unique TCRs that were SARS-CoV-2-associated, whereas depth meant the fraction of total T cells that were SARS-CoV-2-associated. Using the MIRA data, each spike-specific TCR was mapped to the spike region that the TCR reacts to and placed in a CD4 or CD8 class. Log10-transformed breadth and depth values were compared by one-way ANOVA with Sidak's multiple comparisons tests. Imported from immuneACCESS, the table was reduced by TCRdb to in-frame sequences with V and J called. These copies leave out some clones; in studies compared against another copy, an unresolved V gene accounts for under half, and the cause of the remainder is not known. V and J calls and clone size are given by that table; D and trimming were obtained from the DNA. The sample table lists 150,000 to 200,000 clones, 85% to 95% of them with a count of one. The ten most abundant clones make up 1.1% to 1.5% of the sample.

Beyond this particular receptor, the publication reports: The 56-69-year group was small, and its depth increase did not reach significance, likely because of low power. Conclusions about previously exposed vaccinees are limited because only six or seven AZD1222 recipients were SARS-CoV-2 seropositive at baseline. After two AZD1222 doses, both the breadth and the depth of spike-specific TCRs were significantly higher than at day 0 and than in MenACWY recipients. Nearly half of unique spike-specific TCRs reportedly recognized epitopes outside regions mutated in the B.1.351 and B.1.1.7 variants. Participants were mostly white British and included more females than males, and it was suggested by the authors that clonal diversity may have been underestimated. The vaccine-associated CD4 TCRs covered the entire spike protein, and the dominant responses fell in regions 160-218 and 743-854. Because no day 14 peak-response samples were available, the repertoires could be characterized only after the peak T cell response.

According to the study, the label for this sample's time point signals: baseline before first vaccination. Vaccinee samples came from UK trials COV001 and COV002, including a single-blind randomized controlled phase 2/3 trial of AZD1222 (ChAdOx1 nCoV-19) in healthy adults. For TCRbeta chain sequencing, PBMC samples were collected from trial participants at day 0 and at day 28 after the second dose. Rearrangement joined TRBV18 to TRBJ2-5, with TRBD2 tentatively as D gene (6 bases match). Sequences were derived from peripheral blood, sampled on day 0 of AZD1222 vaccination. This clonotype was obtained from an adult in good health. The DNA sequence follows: TGTGCCAGCTCACCGGGGGGAGACCAGTACTTC. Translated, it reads CASSPGGDQYF.